This TCR beta chain was profiled in a study of identical twins. Regarding the study as a whole: Memory repertoires showed no such pattern, whereas abundant cord blood beta clonotypes carried fewer insertions.

TCRdb re-called the 5' RACE reads with MiXCR, one entry per CDR3 protein. The sample carries 350,000 to 400,000 distinct CDR3 sequences, approximately 9.1% recorded once. Points on this clonotype: Its specificity is unknown.

Germline lookup yields CDR1 MNHNY and CDR2 SVGAGI (reference sequence). The CDR3 is made up of 16 amino acids. The V gene lost 6 bases and the J gene lost 9 bases, with 21 bases spanning the gap. The material sequenced was naive T cells sorted from blood. The chain uses TRBV6-6 and TRBJ1-6; TRBD1 is a possible D gene (5 bases). This sequence originates from a woman in her 50s in good health. The CDR3 DNA is TGTGCCAGCAGCCCGACGGGACGCCTGGGAAGTTCACCCCTCCACTTT. This codes for CASSPTGRLGSSPLHF.